This TCR beta chain was captured by sequencing in a study of blood T cell repertoires in COVID-19. TCRdb's copy holds only in-frame clones and misses some; the assay was immunoSEQ multiplex PCR. The top ten hold 2% to 3% of the sample, which has roughly 240,000 clones, 70% to 90% seen once. The CDR3 has 15 residues. Germline V CDR1 and CDR2: LGHNA, YSLEER. V gave up 1 base and J gave up 8 bases; unmatched junction bases: 5. The clonotype originates from a woman in her thirties or forties with acute COVID-19. Material: PBMCs or T cells enriched from blood (not recorded which). The chain joins TRBV4-3 to TRBJ1-4; 9 bases match TRBD1. The CDR3 bases are TGCGCCAGCAGCCAAGGAACAGGGGGCGACGAAAAACTGTTTTTT. This translates into CASSQGTGGDEKLFF.